What follows are 26 T cell receptor beta chains derived from one specimen sequenced in a study of blood T cells in healthy people across ages. A sample-barcoded 5' primer and a J-beta primer mix were used in a second PCR of about 6 to 11 cycles. TCRdb redid the calling of the 5' RACE reads with MiXCR, one entry per CDR3 protein. Of roughly 1.6 million distinct CDR3 sequences listed, about 35% are singletons. Sample: blood. The source of these receptors is a woman in her 30s in good health.

This clonotype was found many times. The chain carries TRBV27 and TRBJ2-3, with 8 positions matching TRBD2. V lost 4 bases, J lost 6 bases, and 15 bases stayed unmatched. CDR1 and CDR2 (germline): MNHEY, SMNVEV (reference sequence). CDR3 size: 17 residues. As DNA, the CDR3 is TGTGCCAGCAGTTCTCCCTTCGAACGGGGGGGAGGTGATACGCAGTATTTT. Amino acids: CASSSPFERGGGDTQYF.

The chain joins TRBV2 to TRBJ2-7; D gene unclear. The CDR3 covers 11 residues. From germline, CDR1 is SNHLY and CDR2 FYNNEI. Trimming removed 4 bases at V and 7 bases at J, with 8 bases between. The CDR3 here is CASSGKREQYF. The CDR3 DNA reads TGTGCCAGCAGTGGTAAGAGAGAGCAGTACTTC.

V and J are TRBV7-2 and TRBJ2-1; no firm D call. Trimming pared 1 base from V and 15 bases from J, leaving 19 bases between. The germline gives CDR1 SGHTA, CDR2 FQGNSA. CDR3 length: 14 amino acids. The CDR3 reads CASSLEGGGVRRFF. DNA of the CDR3: TGTGCCAGCAGCTTAGAAGGTGGTGGCGTTAGGCGGTTCTTC. The full variable domain, its missing parts supplied by reference TRBV7-2 and TRBJ2-1, is GAGVSQSPSNKVTEKGKDVELRCDPISGHTALYWYRQSLGQGLEFLIYFQGNSAPDKSGLPSDRFSAERTGGSVSTLTIQRTQQEDSAVYLCASSLEGGGVRRFFGPGTRLTVL.

The gene calls are TRBV11-2 and TRBJ2-5, with 15 bases aligning to TRBD2. There are 19 residues in the CDR3. CDR1 and CDR2 from the germline V gene are SGHAT and FQNNGV. The V segment lost 5 bases and the J segment 0 bases; nucleotides outside the gene matches: 10. For the CDR3, the DNA is TGTGCCAGCAGCCCGGAGGGACTAGCGGGGGGTTGGTACCAAGAGACCCAGTACTTC. This sequence encodes CASSPEGLAGGWYQETQYF.

This chain links TRBV2 with TRBJ2-7; 14 bases align to TRBD2. With V trimmed by 6 bases and J by 0 bases, 10 bases remained unmatched. The CDR3 has 18 amino acids. Per germline, CDR1 SNHLY and CDR2 FYNNEI. The CDR3 region has the DNA TGTGCCAGCAGGACTAGCGGGAGGGCCAAAAGGAGCTCCTACGAGCAGTACTTC. As protein: CASRTSGRAKRSSYEQYF. Looking up the rest from reference TRBV2 and TRBJ2-7 gives the full variable domain: EPEVTQTPSHQVTQMGQEVILRCVPISNHLYFYWYRQILGQKVEFLVSFYNNEISEKSEIFDDQFSVERPDGSNFTLKIRSTKLEDSAMYFCASRTSGRAKRSSYEQYFGPGTRLTVT.

This clonotype was counted only a few times. The chain recombines TRBV29-1 with TRBJ1-1; D is perhaps TRBD1 (5 bases). The germline V gene encodes CDR1 SQVTM and CDR2 ANQGSEA. V dropped 6 bases and J dropped 6 bases, with 20 bases sitting between them. The CDR3 runs 14 residues. CDR3 coding DNA: TGCAGCGTCCTGGGTGGTCAGGGCGGCCCTGAAGCTTTCTTT. Its protein product is CSVLGGQGGPEAFF.

The CDR3 is CASSVIQGGGEQYF. CDR3 sequence (DNA): TGTGCCAGCAGCGTAATCCAGGGGGGTGGCGAGCAGTACTTC. The chain combines TRBV9 with TRBJ2-7, with D possibly matching TRBD1 (7 bases). Germline values: CDR1 SGDLS, CDR2 YYNGEE. Trimming left V 1 base short and J 6 bases short, with 14 bases between. The CDR3 runs 14 residues. The whole variable domain, filled in from reference TRBV9 and TRBJ2-7, reads DSGVTQTPKHLITATGQRVTLRCSPRSGDLSVYWYQQSLDQGLQFLIQYYNGEERAKGNILERFSAQQFPDLHSELNLSSLELGDSALYFCASSVIQGGGEQYFGPGTRLTVT.

This clonotype was counted only a few times. This chain uses TRBV27 with TRBJ1-2; D is perhaps TRBD1 (6 bases). Trimming took off 4 bases at V and 8 bases at J, with 11 bases between the two ends. The CDR3 sequence is 12 residues long. Germline V lookup: CDR1 MNHEY, CDR2 SMNVEV (reference sequence). The CDR3 reads CASSSGVDGYTF. In DNA, the CDR3 is TGTGCCAGCAGTTCAGGGGTGGACGGCTACACCTTC.

Regarding this clonotype: Being one base from a much bigger clone, this may be a read error. V and J are TRBV13 and TRBJ2-1; TRBD1 is a possible D gene (7 bases). Germline CDR1 and CDR2: PRHDT and FYEKMQ (reference sequence). V lost 3 bases, J lost 8 bases, and 14 bases lay in between. The CDR3 has 14 amino acids. CDR3 sequence: CASSLSRGADEQFF. DNA for the CDR3: TGTGCCAGCAGCTTGAGCAGGGGGGCCGATGAGCAGTTCTTC.

Only a few counts were recorded for this clonotype. This sequence joins TRBV5-1 and TRBJ2-3, with D tentatively TRBD1 or TRBD2 (6 bases each). Per germline, CDR1 SGHRS and CDR2 YFSETQ. V lost 0 bases to trimming and J lost 4 bases, with 15 bases between them. This CDR3 comprises 16 residues. The CDR3 is CASSLVGGALADTQYF. The CDR3, as DNA: TGCGCCAGCAGCTTGGTCGGGGGCGCACTGGCAGATACGCAGTATTTT. Based on the CDR3 plus reference TRBV5-1 and TRBJ2-3, the full variable domain is KAGVTQTPRYLIKTRGQQVTLSCSPISGHRSVSWYQQTPGQGLQFLFEYFSETQRNKGNFPGRFSGRQFSNSRSEMNVSTLELGDSALYLCASSLVGGALADTQYFGPGTRLTVL.

The CDR3, as DNA: TGTGCCAGCAGTGAGACGGGGGCGCGGTACGAGCAGTACTTC. Amino acid sequence: CASSETGARYEQYF. The J gene is TRBJ2-7, the V gene TRBV25-1, with D possibly being TRBD1 or TRBD2 (6 bases each). Trimming left V 3 bases short and J 4 bases short, with 13 bases between. CDR1 is MGHDK and CDR2 is SYGVNS in the germline V gene. The CDR3 covers 14 residues.

This clonotype has more than one count but fewer than ten. The CDR3 is CASSPEQTSGLTYNEQFF. The CDR3 DNA is TGTGCCAGCAGCCCCGAACAGACTAGCGGCTTAACCTACAATGAGCAGTTCTTC. The rearrangement links TRBV4-2 to TRBJ2-1; 9 bases fit TRBD2. Germline CDR1 reads LGHNA; CDR2 reads YNFKEQ. Trimming at V came to 4 bases and at J to 2 bases, leaving 12 bases not matched to a gene. The CDR3 is 18 residues long.

Ten or more counts support this clonotype. V usage is TRBV29-1 and J usage is TRBJ2-7, with 8 positions matching TRBD1. The CDR3 loop spans 14 amino acids. V was pared by 6 bases and J by 3 bases, with 10 bases of the junction left unmatched. CDR1 and CDR2 from the germline V gene are SQVTM and ANQGSEA. In DNA, the CDR3 is TGCAGCGTCGCGACAGGGGTTTCCTTCTACGAGCAGTACTTC. It codes for CSVATGVSFYEQYF.

V is TRBV5-1 and J is TRBJ2-5; D might be TRBD2 (6 bases). Trimming removed 0 bases at V and 5 bases at J, with 14 bases between. This CDR3 has 15 amino acids. Per germline, CDR1 SGHRS and CDR2 YFSETQ. This CDR3 reads CASSLDGGTVETQYF. CDR3 DNA sequence: TGCGCCAGCAGCTTGGATGGCGGGACTGTGGAGACCCAGTACTTC.

A single count supports this clonotype. The chain recombines TRBV7-9 with TRBJ2-5; D might be TRBD2 (5 bases). Per germline, CDR1 SEHNR and CDR2 FQNEAQ (reference sequence). The CDR3 has 15 amino acids. V lost 3 bases, J lost 0 bases, and 11 bases lay in between. The CDR3 is CASSFRDWYQETQYF. The CDR3, as DNA: TGTGCCAGCAGCTTTCGGGATTGGTACCAAGAGACCCAGTACTTC. Using reference TRBV7-9 and TRBJ2-5 for the parts outside the CDR3, the full variable domain is DTGVSQNPRHKITKRGQNVTFRCDPISEHNRLYWYRQTLGQGPEFLTYFQNEAQLEKSRLLSDRFSAERPKGSFSTLEIQRTEQGDSAMYLCASSFRDWYQETQYFGPGTRLLVL.

This clonotype has only a few counts. V and J are TRBV20-1 and TRBJ2-7; D perhaps matches TRBD2 (6 bases). Germline V CDR1 and CDR2: DFQATT, SNEGSKA (reference sequence). Trimming pared 5 bases from V and 0 bases from J, leaving 17 bases between. The CDR3 loop spans 15 amino acids. CDR3 sequence (DNA): TGCAGTGCTCTCCCGATGGCGGGGTTCTCCTACGAGCAGTACTTC. This gives the protein CSALPMAGFSYEQYF.

Many counts were recorded for this clonotype. At one of its ends the junction is not consistent with the germline gene, which may arise from a read error. The chain is built from TRBV12-3 or TRBV12-4 and TRBJ2-1, with D perhaps TRBD1 (5 bases). The CDR3 length is 15 residues. CDR3 sequence (DNA): TGTGCCAGCAGCTTAGGGGATAGCTCCTACAATGAGCAGTTCTTC. It translates to CASSLGDSSYNEQFF.

This chain uses TRBV2 with TRBJ2-3; D is possibly TRBD1 or TRBD2 (5 bases each). The germline gives CDR1 SNHLY, CDR2 FYNNEI. The CDR3 is 14 residues long. The V and J ends lost 6 bases and 2 bases respectively, with 12 bases between them. This chain's CDR3 is CASRSGTDTDTQYF. The CDR3 DNA is TGTGCCAGCAGGTCCGGGACCGACACAGATACGCAGTATTTT.

The V and J genes are TRBV12-3 or TRBV12-4 and TRBJ2-1, with 7 bases fitting TRBD2. This CDR3 is 16 amino acids long. Trimming removed 2 bases from V and 4 bases from J; junction bases left unmatched: 8. The CDR3 here is CASSLSATGGYNEQFF. The CDR3, as DNA: TGTGCCAGCAGTTTATCCGCAACGGGGGGATACAATGAGCAGTTCTTC.

V and J are TRBV7-2 and TRBJ2-1; D not resolved. Per the germline V gene, CDR1 is SGHTA and CDR2 is FQGNSA. Between the trimmed V and J ends, which lost 1 base and 10 bases, there was a span of 20 bases. CDR3 length: 16 amino acids. The CDR3 reads CASSLELSKPPREQFF. In nucleotides, the CDR3 is TGTGCCAGCAGCTTAGAGCTCTCAAAACCGCCCCGAGAGCAGTTCTTC.

This clonotype has more than one count but fewer than ten. The chain has TRBV30 and TRBJ2-5; D is unclear. The V gene's germline CDR1 is GTSNPN and CDR2 SVGIG (reference sequence). V lost 2 bases and J lost 5, with 12 bases in between. The CDR3 covers 13 residues. The CDR3 DNA sequence: TGTGCCTGGAGTACAGTCCCCGGGGAGACCCAGTACTTC. Translated, it gives CAWSTVPGETQYF.

J is TRBJ2-3 and V is TRBV29-1, with a tentative D call TRBD1 (6 bases). The CDR3 runs to 12 residues. Germline V gene lookup returns CDR1 SQVTM and CDR2 ANQGSEA. V dropped 4 bases and J dropped 3 bases, with 8 bases sitting between them. The CDR3 protein is CSVVTGTDTQYF. CDR3 bases: TGCAGCGTTGTTACAGGGACAGATACGCAGTATTTT.

The chain combines TRBV6-6 with TRBJ1-2; D remains ambiguous. Trimming cost V 8 bases and J 0 bases, with 7 bases left between them. Per the germline V gene, CDR1 is MNHNY and CDR2 is SVGAGI (reference sequence). This CDR3 is 12 amino acids long. CDR3 sequence: CASAVPNYGYTF. The CDR3 DNA reads TGTGCCAGCGCCGTGCCTAACTATGGCTACACCTTC.

The CDR3 nucleotides are TGTGCCAGCAGCTTAGCGCGGGGGGGACTCAGCACAGATACGCAGTATTTT. Its translation: CASSLARGGLSTDTQYF. V usage is TRBV7-8 and J usage is TRBJ2-3; 9 nucleotides agree with TRBD2. The CDR3 covers 17 residues. Germline loops: CDR1 SGHVS, CDR2 FQNEAQ. J gave up 0 bases and V 0 bases, and 4 bases lay outside the gene matches.

This sequence joins TRBV4-2 and TRBJ2-5; the match to TRBD2 covers 8 bases. V dropped 1 base and J dropped 3; count of bases not matched to a gene: 1. CDR1 LGHNA and CDR2 YNFKEQ come from the germline V gene. This CDR3 is built from 14 residues. CDR3 in amino acids: CASSQGSGEETQYF. In DNA form, the CDR3 reads TGTGCCAGCAGCCAAGGTAGCGGGGAAGAGACCCAGTACTTC.

This clonotype was found many times. The chain carries TRBV7-3 and TRBJ2-1; D gene uncertain. Germline assignment: CDR1 SGHTA and CDR2 FQGTGA. The CDR3 totals 15 residues. Trimming shortened V by 5 bases and J by 0 bases, and 11 bases separated the two germline ends. DNA for the CDR3: TGTGCCAGCAGCCCCTTGGGCCCCTCCTACAATGAGCAGTTCTTC. Its translation: CASSPLGPSYNEQFF.